Below, one T cell receptor beta chain is given with its context. The antigen is undetermined. Sequenced by immunoSEQ multiplex PCR; TCRdb stores in-frame clones only, minus some. The sample holds around 110,000 clones, 85% to 95% seen once. Trimming at V came to 8 bases and at J to 2 bases, leaving 8 bases not matched to a gene. There are 14 residues in the CDR3. CDR1 SNHLY and CDR2 FYNNEI come from the germline V gene. The entry originates in a study of T cell responses to AZD1222 COVID-19 vaccine. Turning to the study itself: Second-dose intervals of approximately 4 or approximately 12 weeks were pooled.

Study conclusions and caveats: Repertoires in all cases were sampled only once the peak T cell response had passed. Donors were largely white British and mainly female; clonal diversity was possibly underestimated.

The V call is TRBV2, the J call TRBJ1-1, with 7 bases matching TRBD1. The sequenced sample was peripheral blood, obtained on day 0 of AZD1222 vaccination. The receptor's source is an adult in good health. The CDR3 here is CASRLAGGNTEAFF. The CDR3 nucleotides are TGTGCCAGCCGCTTGGCAGGGGGTAACACTGAAGCTTTCTTT.